What follows are 22 T cell receptor beta chains derived from one specimen sequenced in a study of shared clonotypes between healthy human individuals. Using immunoSEQ multiplex PCR, the repertoire was profiled, and TCRdb retains in-frame clones only, with some absent. The profile shows just over 2,000,000 clones, roughly 94% of them singletons. Sequenced sample: naive CD4+ T cells sorted from blood. Sample subset: CD45RA+ positively selected. Receptors were obtained from a man between 18 and 35 years old in good health.

This chain uses TRBV5-1 with TRBJ2-2, with D perhaps TRBD1 or TRBD2 (5 bases each). The V and J ends lost 1 base and 1 base respectively, with 11 bases between them. CDR1 and CDR2 (germline): SGHRS, YFSETQ. This CDR3 is 16 amino acids long. The CDR3 protein is CASSLQGPMNTGELFF. DNA of the CDR3: TGCGCCAGCAGCTTGCAGGGACCCATGAACACCGGGGAGCTGTTTTTT.

The chain uses TRBV5-3 and TRBJ2-1, with TRBD1 matching over 12 bases. TRBV5-3 is an ORF for which the function is uncertain. CDR3 length: 20 amino acids. V dropped 3 bases and J dropped 1; count of bases not matched to a gene: 14. CDR3 DNA sequence: TGTGCCAGAAGCTCAGTCCGGGACAGGGGGCTCGGTAGTTCCTACAATGAGCAGTTCTTC. As protein: CARSSVRDRGLGSSYNEQFF.

CDR3 in DNA: TGTGCCAGCAGTTGGCAGGGCGGGAAAGAAAAACTGTTTTTT. Translating it yields CASSWQGGKEKLFF. The J gene is TRBJ1-4, the V gene TRBV27; D perhaps matches TRBD1 (5 bases). Trimming shortened V by 4 bases and J by 8 bases, and 14 bases separated the two germline ends. Germline loops: CDR1 MNHEY, CDR2 SMNVEV (reference sequence). The CDR3 has 14 amino acids.

The rearrangement links TRBV7-2 to TRBJ2-1; D is possibly TRBD2 (5 bases). Per germline, CDR1 SGHTA and CDR2 FQGNSA. CDR3 length: 14 amino acids. Deletions cut 1 base from V and 6 bases from J, with 10 bases between. CDR3 DNA: TGTGCCAGCAGCTTAGACGGAGGTCGCAATGAGCAGTTCTTC. Translation: CASSLDGGRNEQFF.

The V and J genes are TRBV4-1 and TRBJ2-5, with 7 bases lining up with TRBD1. There are 15 residues in the CDR3. CDR1 is MGHRA, CDR2 YSYEKL, per germline. V shed 4 bases, J shed 0 bases, and the junction held 5 bases outside the gene matches. CDR3 loop: CASSRMGTDQETQYF. The CDR3 region has the DNA TGCGCCAGCAGCCGAATGGGGACAGACCAAGAGACCCAGTACTTC.

Remarks on this clone: This specimen includes other DNA sequences encoding the same CDR3. V is TRBV19 and J is TRBJ2-3; D is possibly TRBD2 (5 bases). V was pared by 2 bases and J by 1 base, with 7 bases between. In germline, CDR1 is LNHDA, CDR2 SQIVND (reference sequence). The CDR3 is 14 amino acids. The CDR3 loop reads CASSISGGTDTQYF. In DNA, the CDR3 is TGTGCCAGTAGTATATCCGGGGGCACAGATACGCAGTATTTT. Together with reference TRBV19 and TRBJ2-3, the CDR3 gives the full variable domain: DGGITQSPKYLFRKEGQNVTLSCEQNLNHDAMYWYRQDPGQGLRLIYYSQIVNDFQKGDIAEGYSVSREKKESFPLTVTSAQKNPTAFYLCASSISGGTDTQYFGPGTRLTVL.

The chain couples TRBV15 to TRBJ2-6; D may be TRBD1 (6 bases). Germline V CDR1 and CDR2: LNHNV, YYDKDF (reference sequence). V lost 3 bases to trimming and J lost 2 bases, with 11 bases between them. The CDR3 runs to 16 residues. The CDR3 DNA is TGTGCCACCAGCAGGAAGACAGGCCCTGGGGCCAACGTCCTGACTTTC. Its protein product is CATSRKTGPGANVLTF.

V and J are TRBV21-1 and TRBJ1-1. TRBV21-1 is termed a pseudogene. This CDR3 has 16 amino acids. CDR3 DNA sequence: TGTGCCAGTCTCAAGAGGGTACCCTGTGATGGCACTGAAGCTTTCTTT. It is translated as CASLKRVPCDGTEAFF.

CDR3 bases: TGTGCCAGCACCAAGGGGGCTAGCCAAGAGACCCAGTACTTC. It codes for CASTKGASQETQYF. J is TRBJ2-5 and V is TRBV7-9, with TRBD1 identical over 7 bases. CDR1 and CDR2 from the germline V gene are SEHNR and FQNEAQ (reference sequence). The trim removed 7 bases at V and 1 base at J, leaving 6 bases unmatched. CDR3 length equals 14 residues.

The rearrangement joins TRBV7-3 to TRBJ2-7; D remains unclear. Germline-derived CDR1 and CDR2 are SGHTA and FQGTGA. V was cut by 8 bases and J by 3 bases, with 14 bases left in between. This CDR3 has 13 residues. The CDR3 loop is CASATGPLYEQYF. The CDR3 DNA follows: TGTGCCAGCGCAACGGGCCCGCTCTACGAGCAGTACTTC.

The chain has TRBV11-3 and TRBJ2-7, with unresolved D. The germline V gene encodes CDR1 SGHNT and CDR2 YENEEA. The CDR3 has 15 amino acids. Trimming removed 0 bases from V and 5 bases from J, with 14 bases in between. The CDR3 DNA follows: TGTGCCAGCAGCTTAGATGTTAGCACTCAGAACGAGCAGTACTTC. As protein: CASSLDVSTQNEQYF.

The genes are TRBV5-8 and TRBJ1-4; D is undetermined. The V end was cut by 4 bases, the J end by 0 bases, with 16 bases between. The CDR3 is 17 residues long. Per the germline V gene, CDR1 is SGHTS and CDR2 is YDEGEE. CDR3 residues: CASSLDGVVTTNEKLFF. CDR3 nucleotide sequence: TGTGCCAGCAGCCTAGACGGGGTGGTGACAACTAATGAAAAACTGTTTTTT.

This chain uses TRBV30 with TRBJ2-7; D is unclear. The CDR3 is made up of 11 amino acids. Germline loops: CDR1 GTSNPN, CDR2 SVGIG (reference sequence). V was shortened by 0 bases and J by 5 bases, with 5 bases between the two germline ends. This CDR3 reads CAWSVGHEQYF. CDR3 in DNA: TGTGCCTGGAGTGTGGGCCACGAGCAGTACTTC.

The chain joins TRBV30 to TRBJ1-6, with D perhaps matching TRBD1 (5 bases). Trimming left V 3 bases short and J 14 bases short, with 14 bases between. This CDR3 has 12 residues. Germline assignment: CDR1 GTSNPN and CDR2 SVGIG (reference sequence). For the CDR3, the DNA is TGTGCCTGGAGGGGGCAGGGAGGGGCCCTCCACTTT. Translation: CAWRGQGGALHF.

This clone was detected ten times or more. This same CDR3 is encoded by further DNA sequences in the sample. This sequence joins TRBV29-1 and TRBJ1-2, with 8 bases aligning to TRBD1. The CDR3 has 13 residues. Germline lookup yields CDR1 SQVTM and CDR2 ANQGSEA. V was clipped by 3 bases and J by 4 bases; unmatched bases: 4. The CDR3 DNA follows: TGCAGCGTTGAGGGACAGGTGGGCTATGGCTACACCTTC. Residues: CSVEGQVGYGYTF.

V is TRBV30 and J is TRBJ2-1; unclear D gene. The V gene's germline CDR1 is GTSNPN and CDR2 SVGIG (reference sequence). The CDR3 has 12 amino acids. The V end was cut by 1 base, the J end by 6 bases, with 7 bases between. The CDR3 DNA reads as TGTGCCTGGAGTGCCGTTGCCAATGAGCAGTTCTTC. It specifies CAWSAVANEQFF.

The V call is TRBV6-1, the J call TRBJ1-5, with 9 nucleotides matching TRBD1. V shed 7 bases and J 0 bases; nucleotides not matched to a gene: 4. CDR1 is MNHNS and CDR2 is SASEGT in the germline V gene. The length of the CDR3 is 15 residues. The DNA for the CDR3 is TGTGCCAGCAAGTGGACAGGGGATAGCAATCAGCCCCAGCATTTT. Encoded protein: CASKWTGDSNQPQHF.

The chain couples TRBV7-9 to TRBJ1-1, with 9 bases aligning to TRBD1. Trimming took 4 bases from V and 5 from J; bases not matched to a gene: 11. The CDR3 loop spans 16 amino acids. Germline CDR1 reads SEHNR; CDR2 reads FQNEAQ (reference sequence). In nucleotides, the CDR3 is TGTGCCAGCAGCTCAGGGACAGGGAGGATAGAGACTGAAGCTTTCTTT. Protein product: CASSSGTGRIETEAFF.

This clone was observed a single time. The gene calls are TRBV28 and TRBJ1-2; weak D call: TRBD1 (6 bases). The germline V gene has CDR1 MDHEN and CDR2 SYDVKM. The CDR3 is 14 amino acids. Trimming left V 5 bases short and J 7 bases short, with 17 bases between. CDR3: CASSGGPGRPGYTF. The CDR3 DNA follows: TGTGCCAGCAGTGGGGGGCCAGGAAGACCTGGCTACACCTTC.

The chain couples TRBV5-1 to TRBJ2-1, with 9 bases aligning to TRBD2. V shed 0 bases, J shed 5 bases, and the junction held 3 bases outside the gene matches. Germline V lookup: CDR1 SGHRS, CDR2 YFSETQ. This CDR3 region has 15 residues. CDR3 nucleotide sequence: TGCGCCAGCAGCTTGGCAGCGGGGGGCCACAATGAGCAGTTCTTC. As protein: CASSLAAGGHNEQFF. Variable domain in full (rest from reference TRBV5-1 and TRBJ2-1): KAGVTQTPRYLIKTRGQQVTLSCSPISGHRSVSWYQQTPGQGLQFLFEYFSETQRNKGNFPGRFSGRQFSNSRSEMNVSTLELGDSALYLCASSLAAGGHNEQFFGPGTRLTVL.

The gene calls are TRBV11-2 and TRBJ2-3; 10 bases agree with TRBD2. The CDR3 extends over 16 amino acids. Germline CDR1 SGHAT, CDR2 FQNNGV. The V segment lost 1 base and the J segment 1 base; nucleotides outside the gene matches: 2. CDR3 DNA sequence: TGTGCCAGCAGCTTAGCCGGGACTAGCGGCACAGATACGCAGTATTTT. Translation: CASSLAGTSGTDTQYF.

The rearrangement joins TRBV28 to TRBJ2-7; D tentatively fits TRBD1 or TRBD2 (5 bases each). Per germline, CDR1 MDHEN and CDR2 SYDVKM. The CDR3 contains 13 residues. The V gene lost 7 bases and the J gene lost 2 bases, with 12 bases spanning the gap. The CDR3 DNA reads TGTGCCAGCACCCCCCAGGGACCCTACGAGCAGTACTTC. Translation gives CASTPQGPYEQYF.